The 18 T cell receptor beta chains presented below share a single source sample, sequenced in a study of shared clonotypes between healthy human individuals. Data came from immunoSEQ multiplex PCR; TCRdb stores just in-frame clones and leaves some out. The sample comprises 1.4 million or so clones, roughly 98.5% of which are singletons, and roughly 0.35% rests with the top ten. The sample was naive CD4+ T cells sorted from blood. Documented subset: CD45RA+ positively selected. These receptors came from a man aged 25 to 40 in good health.

The V and J genes are TRBV19 and TRBJ2-1; 7 positions agree with TRBD2. Unmatched junction bases numbered 6, after V lost 7 bases and J lost 3 bases. The CDR3 length is 14 residues. Germline CDR1 LNHDA, CDR2 SQIVND (reference sequence). CDR3 protein: CASKEAGIYNEQFF. CDR3 DNA sequence: TGTGCCAGTAAGGAAGCGGGAATCTACAATGAGCAGTTCTTC.

Notes on this clone: A junction end diverges from the germline sequence, so it may reflect a read error. V usage is TRBV28 and J usage is TRBJ2-1, with 13 bases fitting TRBD2. There are 14 residues in the CDR3. Germline loops: CDR1 MDHEN, CDR2 SYDVKM. The CDR3 sequence: CASSVLAGGPEGVF. In DNA form, the CDR3 reads TGTGCCAGCAGCGTACTAGCGGGAGGGCCCGAGGGGGTCTTC.

This chain links TRBV14 with TRBJ2-2; D remains unclear. The CDR3 loop spans 14 amino acids. V was shortened by 2 bases and J by 5 bases, with 9 bases between the two germline ends. From germline, CDR1 is SGHDN and CDR2 FVKESK. The CDR3 coding sequence is TGTGCCAGCAGCCAAACGGTGGGGACCGGGGAGCTGTTTTTT. It translates to CASSQTVGTGELFF.

The V gene is TRBV30, the J gene TRBJ2-2; TRBD2 agrees at 11 bases. With 3 bases clipped from V and 9 bases from J, the junction kept 3 bases outside the gene matches. Germline V gene lookup returns CDR1 GTSNPN and CDR2 SVGIG (reference sequence). This CDR3 spans 13 amino acids. The CDR3 nucleotides read TGTGCCTGGAGGCTAGCGGGAGGAAGGGAGCTGTTTTTT. It is translated as CAWRLAGGRELFF. Based on the CDR3 plus reference TRBV30 and TRBJ2-2, the full variable domain is SQTIHQWPATLVQPVGSPLSLECTVEGTSNPNLYWYRQAAGRGLQLLFYSVGIGQISSEVPQNLSASRPQDRQFILSSKKLLLSDSGFYLCAWRLAGGRELFFGEGSRLTVL.

A single count supports this clone. The gene calls are TRBV10-3 and TRBJ2-6, with D possibly being TRBD1 (5 bases). This CDR3 comprises 15 residues. V lost 4 bases and J 1 base, leaving 8 bases between the germline ends. Germline V lookup: CDR1 ENHRY, CDR2 SYGVKD. The CDR3 DNA sequence: TGTGCCATCAGTGGCAACAGGTCTGGGGCCAACGTCCTGACTTTC. It yields the protein CAISGNRSGANVLTF.

J is TRBJ2-1 and V is TRBV7-9; 10 bases are a match to TRBD2. The V and J ends lost 4 bases and 5 bases, in that order; junction bases with no gene match: 8. The germline CDR1 and CDR2 sequences are SEHNR and FQNEAQ (reference sequence). The CDR3 loop spans 16 amino acids. The CDR3 loop reads CASSSTGLARHNEQFF. The DNA of the CDR3 is TGTGCCAGCAGCTCAACGGGACTAGCGAGACACAATGAGCAGTTCTTC. Based on the CDR3 plus reference TRBV7-9 and TRBJ2-1, the full variable domain is DTGVSQNPRHKITKRGQNVTFRCDPISEHNRLYWYRQTLGQGPEFLTYFQNEAQLEKSRLLSDRFSAERPKGSFSTLEIQRTEQGDSAMYLCASSSTGLARHNEQFFGPGTRLTVL.

The chain employs TRBV9 and TRBJ2-1; D not certain. The CDR3 consists of 13 residues. Deletions cut 0 bases from V and 9 bases from J, with 10 bases between. Per the germline V gene, CDR1 is SGDLS and CDR2 is YYNGEE. CDR3 DNA sequence: TGTGCCAGCAGCGTAGACGACGGGCGTGAGCAGTTCTTC. Encoded protein: CASSVDDGREQFF. Filled out from reference TRBV9 and TRBJ2-1, the complete variable domain reads DSGVTQTPKHLITATGQRVTLRCSPRSGDLSVYWYQQSLDQGLQFLIQYYNGEERAKGNILERFSAQQFPDLHSELNLSSLELGDSALYFCASSVDDGREQFFGPGTRLTVL.

The J gene is TRBJ2-2, the V gene TRBV19, with unresolved D. Germline CDR1 LNHDA, CDR2 SQIVND (reference sequence). The CDR3 loop spans 10 amino acids. Trimming shortened V by 8 bases and J by 6 bases, and 4 bases separated the two germline ends. CDR3 protein: CASGAGELFF. CDR3 nucleotides: TGTGCCAGTGGGGCCGGGGAGCTGTTTTTT.

This clone showed up just once. The chain combines TRBV9 with TRBJ2-7; D is uncertain. The germline CDR1 and CDR2 sequences are SGDLS and YYNGEE. This CDR3 region has 12 residues. V lost 0 bases, J lost 3 bases, and 4 bases lay in between. CDR3 in amino acids: CASSVGGYEQYF. The CDR3 nucleotides are TGTGCCAGCAGCGTAGGGGGCTACGAGCAGTACTTC. Drawing the rest from reference TRBV9 and TRBJ2-7, the complete variable domain is DSGVTQTPKHLITATGQRVTLRCSPRSGDLSVYWYQQSLDQGLQFLIQYYNGEERAKGNILERFSAQQFPDLHSELNLSSLELGDSALYFCASSVGGYEQYFGPGTRLTVT.

The rearrangement joins TRBV29-1 to TRBJ1-2, with D unresolved. The CDR3 is 13 amino acids. The germline V gene has CDR1 SQVTM and CDR2 ANQGSEA. Trimming removed 8 bases from V and 2 bases from J, with 15 bases in between. The CDR3 DNA is TGCAGCATTTACGCCGGGTCCAACTATGGCTACACCTTC. Protein product: CSIYAGSNYGYTF.

The chain couples TRBV7-2 to TRBJ2-1; D gene uncertain. The germline V gene encodes CDR1 SGHTA and CDR2 FQGNSA. With 2 bases removed from V and 0 bases from J, the gap between germline ends came to 5 bases. The CDR3 totals 14 residues. The chain's CDR3 is CASSLPSSYNEQFF. In nucleotides, the CDR3 is TGTGCCAGCAGCTTACCTAGCTCCTACAATGAGCAGTTCTTC. The variable domain in full, with the rest retrieved from reference TRBV7-2 and TRBJ2-1, is GAGVSQSPSNKVTEKGKDVELRCDPISGHTALYWYRQSLGQGLEFLIYFQGNSAPDKSGLPSDRFSAERTGGSVSTLTIQRTQQEDSAVYLCASSLPSSYNEQFFGPGTRLTVL.

CDR3 nucleotide sequence: TGTGCCAGCAGTTACAATAATCAGGGTTTCACTGAAGCTTTCTTT. Translation: CASSYNNQGFTEAFF. The chain recombines TRBV6-5 with TRBJ1-1; tentative D call: TRBD1 (5 bases). The V and J ends lost 2 bases and 4 bases respectively, with 14 bases between them. Germline V lookup: CDR1 MNHEY, CDR2 SVGAGI. The CDR3 is made up of 15 amino acids.

This rearrangement joins TRBV19 to TRBJ2-7, with 11 nucleotides matching TRBD2. Trimming at V came to 5 bases and at J to 4 bases, leaving 13 bases not matched to a gene. CDR1 is LNHDA and CDR2 is SQIVND in the germline V gene (reference sequence). The CDR3 runs 17 residues. CDR3 in amino acids: CASSPTSGTKNFYEQYF. DNA of the CDR3: TGTGCCAGTAGTCCGACTAGCGGGACGAAAAATTTTTACGAGCAGTACTTC.

The CDR3 region is CASSLAGLAGASLQFF. CDR3 bases: TGCGCCAGCAGCTTGGCGGGACTAGCGGGCGCATCTCTCCAGTTCTTC. The chain employs TRBV5-1 and TRBJ2-1, with 12 bases identical to TRBD2. CDR1 SGHRS and CDR2 YFSETQ come from the germline V gene. With V trimmed by 0 bases and J by 13 bases, 11 bases remained unmatched. This CDR3 comprises 16 residues.

Of note for this clone: Other DNA sequences from this sample encode an identical CDR3 as well. V and J are TRBV5-1 and TRBJ2-7, with D perhaps being TRBD1 or TRBD2 (5 bases each). The germline V gene has CDR1 SGHRS and CDR2 YFSETQ. The CDR3 has 15 amino acids. Between the trimmed V and J ends, which lost 0 bases and 2 bases, there was a span of 12 bases. The CDR3 DNA sequence: TGCGCCAGCAGCTTGGCCGGGACGGGAACCTACGAGCAGTACTTC. It is translated as CASSLAGTGTYEQYF.

The chain joins TRBV7-3 to TRBJ2-5; the D gene is possibly TRBD2 (5 bases). This CDR3 contains 15 residues. The germline V and J ends were trimmed by 0 bases and 4 bases, with 12 bases remaining between them. Germline CDR1 reads SGHTA; CDR2 reads FQGTGA. The CDR3 protein is CASSLTGSRGETQYF. The CDR3 DNA reads TGTGCCAGCAGCTTAACTGGGAGCCGAGGAGAGACCCAGTACTTC.

This chain uses TRBV19 with TRBJ1-5; 11 positions match TRBD1. This CDR3 is 14 amino acids long. Trimming removed 7 bases from V and 6 bases from J; junction bases left unmatched: 5. The germline gives CDR1 LNHDA, CDR2 SQIVND (reference sequence). Here the CDR3 DNA reads TGTGCCAGTAAATCCGGGACAGGGGGTCAGCCCCAGCATTTT. This encodes CASKSGTGGQPQHF. The whole variable domain, remainder taken from reference TRBV19 and TRBJ1-5, is DGGITQSPKYLFRKEGQNVTLSCEQNLNHDAMYWYRQDPGQGLRLIYYSQIVNDFQKGDIAEGYSVSREKKESFPLTVTSAQKNPTAFYLCASKSGTGGQPQHFGDGTRLSIL.

The chain combines TRBV18 with TRBJ2-7; a weak D match, TRBD1 (5 bases). Trimming removed 6 bases from V and 0 bases from J, with 15 bases in between. There are 15 residues in the CDR3. Germline loops: CDR1 KGHSH, CDR2 LQKENI. CDR3 nucleotide sequence: TGTGCCAGCTCCCTTGGGGCAGCGAACTCCTACGAGCAGTACTTC. Translation gives CASSLGAANSYEQYF.